This T cell receptor beta chain was captured by sequencing in a study of T cell responses to AZD1222 COVID-19 vaccine. As for the study in general: Second doses that came at about 4 or about 12 weeks were put together. Study-wide results and caveats: Following two doses of AZD1222, Spike-specific TCR breadth and depth rose.

In regard to this clone: Antigen unknown.

Assay used: immunoSEQ multiplex PCR; TCRdb lists only in-frame clones, some missing. The sample holds 120,000 or so clones, roughly 85% seen once. The CDR3 extends over 16 amino acids. Looked up from germline, CDR1 is SGHTA and CDR2 is FQGNSA. The junction had 4 bases not matched to a gene; V was cut back by 0 bases and J by 4 bases. The source is an adult in good health. Sequenced here: peripheral blood, sampled on day 0 of AZD1222 vaccination. The chain recombines TRBV7-2 with TRBJ2-1; TRBD2 matches 9 bases. This chain's CDR3 is CASSLASGSGYNEQFF. In DNA, the CDR3 is TGTGCCAGCAGCTTAGCTAGCGGGAGCGGGTACAATGAGCAGTTCTTC.